A selection of T cell receptor beta chains follows, all from one sample in a study of blood T cell repertoires in COVID-19. Here immunoSEQ multiplex PCR was the method, and the copy in TCRdb shows in-frame clones only, minus some. This repertoire shows over 100,000 clones, 79% found once; its top ten account for roughly 4%. The sequenced sample consisted of peripheral blood. These receptors were obtained from a woman of 80 years or more with acute or convalescent COVID-19. CDR3s include the opening cysteine and the closing phenylalanine or tryptophan. D genes are given only for firm matches. Clone size is given for some rows only: seen once, a few or many times, or a class if the clone is expanded.

v_call	d_call	j_call	clone_size	cdr3_aa	cdr3_nt
TRBV4-2	TRBD2	TRBJ2-2	.	CASSQDMGGDTGELFF	TGTGCCAGCAGCCAAGATATGGGGGGGGACACCGGGGAGCTGTTTTTT
TRBV7-2	.	TRBJ1-1	.	CASSPLGGSTEAFF	TGTGCCAGCAGCCCCTTGGGGGGATCCACTGAAGCTTTCTTT
TRBV20-1	.	TRBJ1-1	.	CSASEPLMNTEAFF	TGCAGTGCTAGTGAACCACTCATGAACACTGAAGCTTTCTTT
TRBV5-6	.	TRBJ2-1	.	CASSIGRPYNEQFF	TGTGCCAGCAGCATAGGGAGGCCCTACAATGAGCAGTTCTTC
TRBV9	.	TRBJ2-1	.	CASSVVELTEQFF	TGTGCCAGCAGCGTAGTAGAACTAACAGAGCAGTTCTTC
TRBV7-2	.	TRBJ1-5	.	CASSLFRGANQPQHF	TGTGCCAGCAGCTTGTTCCGGGGGGCGAATCAGCCCCAGCATTTT
TRBV5-1	.	TRBJ2-3	.	CASKIAEPPDTQYF	TGCGCCAGCAAAATAGCAGAGCCGCCAGATACGCAGTATTTT
TRBV25-1	.	TRBJ1-1	.	CASSELDSRAEAFF	TGTGCCAGCAGTGAATTGGACAGTAGAGCTGAAGCTTTCTTT
TRBV9	.	TRBJ2-5	.	CASSVYPGGWETQYF	TGTGCCAGCAGCGTATACCCAGGGGGGTGGGAGACCCAGTACTTC
TRBV10-3	TRBD2	TRBJ2-1	.	CATALAGGHNEQFF	TGTGCCACCGCGCTAGCGGGGGGTCACAATGAGCAGTTCTTC
TRBV6-6	.	TRBJ2-7	.	CASTRTIFYEQYF	TGTGCCAGCACCAGGACTATTTTCTACGAGCAGTACTTC
TRBV5-1	TRBD1	TRBJ1-1	.	CASSLQGLTEAFF	TGCGCCAGCAGCTTACAGGGGTTAACTGAAGCTTTCTTT
TRBV6-5	.	TRBJ1-1	.	CASSYSGAVRSEAFF	TGTGCCAGCAGTTACTCGGGGGCAGTTAGGTCTGAAGCTTTCTTT
TRBV6-6	TRBD1	TRBJ1-1	.	CASSYRGQGNTEAFF	TGTGCCAGCAGTTACCGTGGACAGGGGAACACTGAAGCTTTCTTT
TRBV28	.	TRBJ1-2	.	CASSPPFTGLGYTF	TGTGCCAGCAGTCCTCCCTTCACAGGGTTGGGCTACACCTTC
TRBV20-1	TRBD2	TRBJ2-7	.	CSASAGGRDEQYF	TGCAGTGCTAGTGCGGGAGGCCGGGACGAGCAGTACTTC
TRBV7-9	.	TRBJ2-3	.	CASSRTSTDTQYF	TGTGCCAGCAGCCGGACTAGCACAGATACGCAGTATTTT
TRBV6-5	.	TRBJ1-6	.	CASSYSPGESPLHF	TGTGCCAGCAGTTACTCCCCAGGCGAATCACCCCTCCACTTT
TRBV4-3	.	TRBJ1-2	.	CASSQDVREVGRGYTF	TGCGCCAGCAGCCAAGATGTCAGGGAGGTCGGAAGGGGCTACACCTTC
TRBV3-1/TRBV3-2	.	TRBJ1-4	.	CASSLRGGATNEKLFF	TGTGCCAGCAGCCTCAGGGGCGGAGCAACTAATGAAAAACTGTTTTTT
TRBV5-4	.	TRBJ1-2	.	CASSLDRLYGYTF	TGTGCCAGCAGTTTAGACAGGCTCTATGGCTACACCTTC
TRBV27	.	TRBJ1-6	.	CASSHRDTDNSPLHF	TGTGCCAGCAGTCACCGGGACACCGATAATTCACCCCTCCACTTT
TRBV7-9	TRBD1	TRBJ2-3	.	CASRPIPGQSALTDTQYF	TGTGCCAGCAGACCTATTCCGGGACAGTCAGCCCTCACAGATACGCAGTATTTT
TRBV4-1	.	TRBJ1-4	few	CASSPRQVTATNEKLFF	TGCGCCAGCAGCCCCCGCCAAGTCACTGCAACTAATGAAAAACTGTTTTTT
TRBV5-8	TRBD1	TRBJ1-2	.	CASSSPDRGPYGYTF	TGTGCCAGCAGCTCCCCCGACAGGGGCCCCTATGGCTACACCTTC
TRBV6-5	.	TRBJ1-1	.	CASSREVLAEAFF	TGTGCCAGCAGCAGGGAAGTCCTGGCTGAAGCTTTCTTT
TRBV6-2/TRBV6-3	TRBD1	TRBJ1-1	.	CASSSPGTVQRGMNTEAFF	TGTGCCAGCAGTTCCCCCGGGACAGTTCAAAGGGGGATGAACACTGAAGCTTTCTTT
TRBV9	.	TRBJ2-2	.	CASSVVEINTGELFF	TGTGCCAGCAGCGTAGTCGAGATTAACACCGGGGAGCTGTTTTTT
TRBV7-2	.	TRBJ1-5	.	CASSLLGLYSNQPQHF	TGTGCCAGCAGCTTACTAGGTCTATATAGCAATCAGCCCCAGCATTTT
TRBV15	.	TRBJ2-5	.	CATSRDFRGQETQYF	TGTGCCACCAGCAGAGATTTCAGAGGCCAAGAGACCCAGTACTTC
TRBV5-5	.	TRBJ1-4	.	CASSLARNEKLFF	TGTGCCAGCAGCTTGGCCAGAAATGAAAAACTGTTTTTT
TRBV6-2/TRBV6-3	.	TRBJ1-1	.	CASSQETRFTEAFF	TGTGCCAGCAGTCAAGAAACCAGGTTTACTGAAGCTTTCTTT
TRBV6-5	.	TRBJ2-7	.	CASSYSTPRGSGEQYF	TGTGCCAGCAGTTACTCGACGCCCAGGGGCTCAGGGGAGCAGTACTTC
TRBV4-1	.	TRBJ2-7	few	CASSQERGREQYF	TGCGCCAGCAGCCAAGAGCGGGGAAGGGAGCAGTACTTC
TRBV30	TRBD1	TRBJ1-2	.	CAWSAGQDGYTF	TGTGCCTGGAGTGCGGGACAGGATGGCTACACCTTC
TRBV15	TRBD2	TRBJ2-5	few	CATRRFGGGNQETQYF	TGTGCCACCCGGAGATTTGGCGGGGGGAATCAAGAGACCCAGTACTTC
TRBV4-2	.	TRBJ2-7	few	CASSQDPDGTTYEQYF	TGTGCCAGCAGCCAAGATCCAGATGGGACAACTTACGAGCAGTACTTC
TRBV7-6	TRBD2	TRBJ2-2	.	CASSLGSGRGTGELFF	TGTGCCAGCAGCTTAGGTAGCGGGAGGGGAACCGGGGAGCTGTTTTTT